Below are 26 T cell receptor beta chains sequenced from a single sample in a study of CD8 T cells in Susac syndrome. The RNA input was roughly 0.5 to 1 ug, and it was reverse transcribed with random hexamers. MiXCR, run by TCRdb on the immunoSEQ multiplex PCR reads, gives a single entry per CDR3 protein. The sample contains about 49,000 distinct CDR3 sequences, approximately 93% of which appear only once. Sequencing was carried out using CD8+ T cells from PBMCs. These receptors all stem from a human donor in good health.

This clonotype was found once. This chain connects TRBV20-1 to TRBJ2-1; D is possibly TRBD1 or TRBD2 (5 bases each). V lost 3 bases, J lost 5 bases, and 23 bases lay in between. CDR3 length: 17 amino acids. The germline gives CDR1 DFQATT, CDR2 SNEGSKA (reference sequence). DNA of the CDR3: TGCAGTGCTAGCTGGTCGCTCGGGACCACTATACACAATGAGCAGTTCTTC. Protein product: CSASWSLGTTIHNEQFF.

CDR3 DNA: TGTGCCAGCAGCTTAACAGACAGTGCATCCTACGAGCAGTACTTC. It specifies CASSLTDSASYEQYF. This chain connects TRBV7-9 to TRBJ2-7; a weak D match, TRBD1 (5 bases). There are 15 residues in the CDR3. V lost 2 bases and J lost 1, with 12 bases in between. Germline CDR1 and CDR2: SEHNR and FQNEAQ (reference sequence).

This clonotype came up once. The CDR3 loop reads CASSKTSGTSGYNEQFF. Written as DNA, the CDR3 is TGTGCCAGCAGCAAGACCTCCGGGACTAGCGGCTACAATGAGCAGTTCTTC. V usage is TRBV21-1 and J usage is TRBJ2-1; TRBD2, the table's D call, lacks a check against the DNA. TRBV21-1 is termed a pseudogene. CDR3 length equals 17 residues.

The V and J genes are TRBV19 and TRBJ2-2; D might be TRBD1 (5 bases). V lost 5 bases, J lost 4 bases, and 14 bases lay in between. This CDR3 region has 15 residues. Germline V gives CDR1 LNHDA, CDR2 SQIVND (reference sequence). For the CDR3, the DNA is TGTGCCAGTAGTCCTGTTCAGGGCCTCACCGGGGAGCTGTTTTTT. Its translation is CASSPVQGLTGELFF.

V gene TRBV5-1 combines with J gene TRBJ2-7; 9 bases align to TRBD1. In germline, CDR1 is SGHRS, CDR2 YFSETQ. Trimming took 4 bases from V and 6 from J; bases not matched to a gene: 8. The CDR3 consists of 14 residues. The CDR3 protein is CASSPGTGQFEQYF. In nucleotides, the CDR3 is TGCGCCAGCAGCCCAGGGACAGGGCAGTTCGAGCAGTACTTC.

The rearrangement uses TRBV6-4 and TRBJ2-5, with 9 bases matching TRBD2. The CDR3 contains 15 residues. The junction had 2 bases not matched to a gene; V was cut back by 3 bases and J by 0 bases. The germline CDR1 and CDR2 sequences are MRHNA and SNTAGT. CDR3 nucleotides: TGTGCCAGCAGTGAGTCTAGCGGGAACCAAGAGACCCAGTACTTC. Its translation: CASSESSGNQETQYF.

CDR3 DNA sequence: TGTGCCAGCAGTACGGACAGGGGCAATCAGCCCCAGCATTTT. Translating gives CASSTDRGNQPQHF. The V and J genes are TRBV28 and TRBJ1-5; 8 nucleotides match TRBD1. Germline-derived CDR1 and CDR2 are MDHEN and SYDVKM. V gave up 5 bases and J gave up 2 bases; unmatched junction bases: 2. This CDR3 contains 14 residues.

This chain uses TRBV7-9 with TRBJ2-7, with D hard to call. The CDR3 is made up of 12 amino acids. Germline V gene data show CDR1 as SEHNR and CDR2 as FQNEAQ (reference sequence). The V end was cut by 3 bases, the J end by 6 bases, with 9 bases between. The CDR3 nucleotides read TGTGCCAGCAGCTTCTTGGCTCCCGAGCAGTACTTC. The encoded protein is CASSFLAPEQYF. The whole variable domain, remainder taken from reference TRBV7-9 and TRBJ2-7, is DTGVSQNPRHKITKRGQNVTFRCDPISEHNRLYWYRQTLGQGPEFLTYFQNEAQLEKSRLLSDRFSAERPKGSFSTLEIQRTEQGDSAMYLCASSFLAPEQYFGPGTRLTVT.

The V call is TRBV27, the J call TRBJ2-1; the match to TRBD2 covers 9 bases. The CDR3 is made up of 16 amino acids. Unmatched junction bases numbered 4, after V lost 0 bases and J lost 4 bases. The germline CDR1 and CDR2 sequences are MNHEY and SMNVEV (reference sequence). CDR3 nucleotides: TGTGCCAGCAGTTTATCTAGCGGGAGTCTATACAATGAGCAGTTCTTC. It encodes CASSLSSGSLYNEQFF.

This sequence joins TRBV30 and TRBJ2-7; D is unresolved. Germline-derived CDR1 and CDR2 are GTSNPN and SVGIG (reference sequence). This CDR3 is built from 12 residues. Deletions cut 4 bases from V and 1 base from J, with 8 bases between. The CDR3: CAWTLNSYEQYF. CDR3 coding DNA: TGTGCCTGGACCCTCAATTCCTACGAGCAGTACTTC.

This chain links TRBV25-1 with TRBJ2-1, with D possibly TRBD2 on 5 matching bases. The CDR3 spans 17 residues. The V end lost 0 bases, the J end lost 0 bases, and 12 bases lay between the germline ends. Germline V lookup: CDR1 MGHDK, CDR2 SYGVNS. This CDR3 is CASSEYKGASSYNEQFF. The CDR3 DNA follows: TGTGCCAGCAGTGAATATAAGGGAGCGAGCTCCTACAATGAGCAGTTCTTC.

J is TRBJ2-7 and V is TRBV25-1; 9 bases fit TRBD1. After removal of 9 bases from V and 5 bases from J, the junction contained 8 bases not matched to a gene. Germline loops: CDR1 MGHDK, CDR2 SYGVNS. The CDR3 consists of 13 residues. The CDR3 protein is CASTGTGHDEQYF. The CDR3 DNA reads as TGTGCCAGTACCGGGACAGGGCACGACGAGCAGTACTTC.

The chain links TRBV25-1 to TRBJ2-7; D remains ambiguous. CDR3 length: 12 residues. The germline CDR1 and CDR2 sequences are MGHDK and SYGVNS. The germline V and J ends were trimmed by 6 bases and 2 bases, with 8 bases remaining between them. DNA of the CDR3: TGTGCCAGCAGCAGATCCCCCTACGAGCAGTACTTC. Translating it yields CASSRSPYEQYF.

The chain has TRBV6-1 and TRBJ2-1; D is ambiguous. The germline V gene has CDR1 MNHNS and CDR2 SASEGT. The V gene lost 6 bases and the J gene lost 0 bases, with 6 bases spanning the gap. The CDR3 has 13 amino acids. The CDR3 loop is CASRLSSYNEQFF. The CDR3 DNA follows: TGTGCCAGCAGGCTTAGCTCCTACAATGAGCAGTTCTTC.

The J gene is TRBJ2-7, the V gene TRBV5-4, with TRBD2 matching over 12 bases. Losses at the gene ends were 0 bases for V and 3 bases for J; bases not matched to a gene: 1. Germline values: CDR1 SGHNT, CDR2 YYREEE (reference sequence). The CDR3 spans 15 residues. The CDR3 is CASSLGTSGIYEQYF. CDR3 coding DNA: TGTGCCAGCAGCTTGGGGACTAGCGGGATCTACGAGCAGTACTTC.

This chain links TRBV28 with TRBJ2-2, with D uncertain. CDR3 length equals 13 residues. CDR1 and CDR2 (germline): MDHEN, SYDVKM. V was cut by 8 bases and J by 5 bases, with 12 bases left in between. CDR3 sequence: CASRSRSTGELFF. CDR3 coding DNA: TGTGCCAGCCGGTCGAGGAGTACCGGGGAGCTGTTTTTT.

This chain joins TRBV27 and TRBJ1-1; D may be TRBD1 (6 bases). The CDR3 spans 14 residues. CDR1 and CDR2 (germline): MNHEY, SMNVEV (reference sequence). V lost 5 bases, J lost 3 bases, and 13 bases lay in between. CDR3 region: CASSTGRGYTEAFF. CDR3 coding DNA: TGTGCCAGCAGTACAGGGAGGGGGTACACTGAAGCTTTCTTT.

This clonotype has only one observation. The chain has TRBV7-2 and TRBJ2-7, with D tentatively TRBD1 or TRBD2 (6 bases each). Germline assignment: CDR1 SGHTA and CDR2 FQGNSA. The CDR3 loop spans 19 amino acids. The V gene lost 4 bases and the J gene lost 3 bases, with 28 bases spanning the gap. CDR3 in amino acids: CASSSRSGGLSSRNYEQYF. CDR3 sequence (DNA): TGTGCCAGCAGCTCCAGGTCCGGGGGCCTCTCTAGCAGAAACTACGAGCAGTACTTC.

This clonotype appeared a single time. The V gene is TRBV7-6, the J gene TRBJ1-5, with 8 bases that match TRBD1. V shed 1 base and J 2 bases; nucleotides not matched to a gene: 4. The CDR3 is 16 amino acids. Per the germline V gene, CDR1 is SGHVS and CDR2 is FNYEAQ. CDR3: CASSLGGDRRNQPQHF. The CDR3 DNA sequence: TGTGCCAGCAGCTTAGGCGGGGACAGGCGCAATCAGCCCCAGCATTTT.

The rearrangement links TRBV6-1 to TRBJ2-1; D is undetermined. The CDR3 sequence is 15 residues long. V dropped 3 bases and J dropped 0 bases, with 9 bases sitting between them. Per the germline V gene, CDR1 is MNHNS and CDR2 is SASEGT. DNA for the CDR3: TGTGCCAGCAGTGAGGGGTTTAGCTCCTACAATGAGCAGTTCTTC. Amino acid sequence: CASSEGFSSYNEQFF.

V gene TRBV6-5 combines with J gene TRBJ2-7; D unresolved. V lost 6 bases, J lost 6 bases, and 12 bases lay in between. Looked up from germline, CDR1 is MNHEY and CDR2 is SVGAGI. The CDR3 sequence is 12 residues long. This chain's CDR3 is CASRRWTGEQYF. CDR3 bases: TGTGCCAGCAGACGGTGGACGGGCGAGCAGTACTTC.

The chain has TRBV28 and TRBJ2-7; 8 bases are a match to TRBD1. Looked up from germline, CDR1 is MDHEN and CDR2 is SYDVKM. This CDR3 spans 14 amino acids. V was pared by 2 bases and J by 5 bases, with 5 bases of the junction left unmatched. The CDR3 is CASSLGGQGHEQYF. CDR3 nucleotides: TGTGCCAGCAGTTTAGGTGGACAGGGCCACGAGCAGTACTTC.

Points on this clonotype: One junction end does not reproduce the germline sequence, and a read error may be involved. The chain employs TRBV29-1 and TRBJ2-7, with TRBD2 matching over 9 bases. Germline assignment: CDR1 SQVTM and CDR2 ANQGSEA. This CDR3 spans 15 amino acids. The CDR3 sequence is CSVEGDKREAYEQYF. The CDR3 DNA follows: TGCAGCGTCGAAGGGGACAAGCGGGAGGCATACGAGCAGTACTTC.

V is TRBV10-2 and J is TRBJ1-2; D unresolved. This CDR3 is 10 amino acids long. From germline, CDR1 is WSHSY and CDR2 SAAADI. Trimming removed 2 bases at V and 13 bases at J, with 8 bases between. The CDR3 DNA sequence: TGCGCCAGCAGTGAGGGCAGAATCACCTTC. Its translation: CASSEGRITF.

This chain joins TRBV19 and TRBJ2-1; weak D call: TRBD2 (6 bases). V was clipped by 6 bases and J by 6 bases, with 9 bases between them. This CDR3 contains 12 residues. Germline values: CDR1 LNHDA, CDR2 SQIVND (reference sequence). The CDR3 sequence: CASSWDSNEQFF. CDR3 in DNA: TGTGCCAGTAGCTGGGACTCCAATGAGCAGTTCTTC.

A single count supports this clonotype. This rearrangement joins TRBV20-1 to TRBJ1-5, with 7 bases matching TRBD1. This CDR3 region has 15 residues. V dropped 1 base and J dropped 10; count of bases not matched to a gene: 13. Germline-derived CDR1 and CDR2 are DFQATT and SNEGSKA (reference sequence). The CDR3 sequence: CSARGSRGRANPQHF. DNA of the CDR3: TGCAGTGCTAGAGGATCGAGGGGGCGGGCGAATCCCCAGCATTTT.